This T cell receptor (beta chain) is from a study of T cell clonality in common variable immunodeficiency. The study's findings and limits: Fewer deletions and N-nucleotide insertions were reportedly seen in common variable immunodeficiency TCR beta sequences.

This clone was seen ten or more times. Its cognate antigen is unknown. The CDR3 extends 3 residues past the end of the read, so its final part is completed from the germline J gene. V was cut by 1 base and J by 7 bases, with 12 bases left in between. CDR1 and CDR2 from the germline V gene are SGHDT and YYEEEE. The CDR3 runs to 14 residues. Only in-frame clones appear in the TCRdb table, and some are missing; sequencing was by immunoSEQ multiplex PCR. In total the sample includes about 19,000 clones, none of them seen once. The chain uses TRBV5-6 and TRBJ1-5; D is perhaps TRBD1 (6 bases). The source of this sequence is a human donor with common variable immunodeficiency. The sample comprised peripheral blood mononuclear cells. The CDR3 DNA, read in part, is TGTGCCAGCAGCTTGACAGGGAATGGACAGCCC. Translating gives CASSLTGNGQP. The complete CDR3 reads CASSLTGNGQPQHF.